This T cell receptor (beta chain) was retrieved from a study of T-cell memory formation after mild COVID-19. This CDR3 spans 17 amino acids. Germline assignment: CDR1 MGHRA and CDR2 YSYEKL. Trimming shortened V by 3 bases and J by 4 bases, and 21 bases separated the two germline ends. TCRdb fed the 5' RACE reads into MiXCR, producing one record per CDR3 protein. The top ten hold around 22% of the sample, which has 110,000 to 150,000 distinct CDR3 sequences, about 25% seen once. The chain employs TRBV4-1 and TRBJ1-2; no definite D call. Input material: PBMCs or a T cell subset sorted from them (not recorded which). The receptor comes from an adult woman who had mild COVID-19 (a few samples of this study predate the infection). Cell type and time point are not known. As DNA, the CDR3 is TGCGCCAGCAGCCAGGGTCCGGGAGGCGAGGACGGCTATGGCTACACCTTC. Translated, it gives CASSQGPGGEDGYGYTF.